This T cell receptor (beta chain) appears in the sequencing data of a study of blood T cell repertoires in COVID-19. Study as a whole: Material from acute and convalescent COVID-19 was sourced from the United States, Italy and Spain. T cells, B-cell-depleted T cells, or PBMCs provided the cDNA or gDNA that served as material.

The V end was cut by 7 bases, the J end by 3 bases, with 13 bases between. The CDR3 sequence is 13 residues long. Germline assignment: CDR1 SGHNT and CDR2 YENEEA. Profiling relied on immunoSEQ multiplex PCR, and the TCRdb table lists in-frame clones only, not all of them. The table includes about 420,000 clones, approximately 90% detected once. The chain couples TRBV11-3 to TRBJ2-7; unclear D gene. The specimen was peripheral blood. The receptor was isolated from a young man with COVID-19, enrolled during active disease. The CDR3 region has the DNA TGTGCCAGCACCTCTTCCCTCTTCTACGAGCAGTACTTC. The encoded protein is CASTSSLFYEQYF.